This T cell receptor (beta chain) was recovered during a study of vaccination effects on CD4 cells after COVID-19. The study's findings and limits: Missing from the study were early post-infection timepoints, and its convalescent patients were few.

Within the ViraFEST assay, antigen-specific CD4+ T cells underwent expansion with viral peptide pools prior to sequencing. Researchers isolated CD4+ T cells once approximately eleven days of culture had elapsed. Vaccine recipients, nucleocapsid antibody negative, had no prior SARS-CoV-2 infection. Half the medium was replaced with IL-2 medium on days 3 and 7. The CDR3 is 14 residues long. With 4 bases clipped from V and 10 bases from J, the junction kept 1 base outside the gene matches. Germline CDR1 and CDR2: SEHNR and FQNEAQ (reference sequence). Turning to this clone: Its antigen is undetermined.

Assay used: immunoSEQ multiplex PCR; TCRdb lists only in-frame clones, some missing. The sample lists over 30,000 clones; under 75% were seen once. The clonotype comes from a human donor who received a COVID-19 vaccine. The V call is TRBV7-9, the J call TRBJ2-1, with 16 bases matching TRBD2. Sequencing used CD4+ T cells from PBMCs cultured with SARS-CoV-2 spike peptides, obtained before COVID-19 vaccination. In DNA, the CDR3 is TGTGCCAGCAGCTGGGGACTAGCGGGGGGGGAGCAGTTCTTC. Amino acid sequence: CASSWGLAGGEQFF.